The 13 T cell receptor beta chains given below trace back to one sample, sequenced in a study of cytomegalovirus exposure and HLA in healthy donors (dated by TCRdb to between 2016 and 2019). The receptor library was made with the immunoSEQ multiplex PCR assay. Sourced from immuneACCESS, this table was stored by TCRdb with only in-frame sequences that have V and J called. A share of the clones is absent; for the studies checked, an unresolved V gene accounts for under half, and the remainder has no known explanation. The sample table lists about 330,000 clones, roughly 90% of them with a count of one. The ten largest account for 1.2% of the sample. Input material: PBMCs. These receptors were collected from a woman between 25 and 40 years old in good health and CMV-seropositive.

The gene calls are TRBV6-5 and TRBJ2-5, with 9 nucleotides matching TRBD1. Germline loops: CDR1 MNHEY, CDR2 SVGAGI. CDR3 length: 14 amino acids. With V trimmed by 5 bases and J by 2 bases, 3 bases remained unmatched. CDR3 region: CASSMTGGQETQYF. In DNA, the CDR3 is TGTGCCAGCAGTATGACAGGGGGTCAAGAGACCCAGTACTTC.

The chain combines TRBV28 with TRBJ2-3; tentative D call: TRBD2 (6 bases). The germline V gene has CDR1 MDHEN and CDR2 SYDVKM. The CDR3 sequence is 15 residues long. Trimming took off 4 bases at V and 1 base at J, with 12 bases between the two ends. CDR3 amino acids: CASSSEPGGTDTQYF. As DNA, the CDR3 is TGTGCCAGCAGTTCCGAGCCGGGGGGCACAGATACGCAGTATTTT.

This clone was seen only once. The chain combines TRBV5-6 with TRBJ2-7, with D unclear. Trimming took off 2 bases at V and 4 bases at J, with 7 bases between the two ends. The CDR3 extends over 12 amino acids. Germline values: CDR1 SGHDT, CDR2 YYEEEE. Written as DNA, the CDR3 is TGTGCCAGCAGCTTAGTAGAATACGAGCAGTACTTC. As protein: CASSLVEYEQYF.

The chain employs TRBV29-1 and TRBJ1-5, with D unresolved. V lost 6 bases and J 4 bases, leaving 16 bases between the germline ends. Germline values: CDR1 SQVTM, CDR2 ANQGSEA. This CDR3 contains 14 residues. For the CDR3, the DNA is TGCAGCGTCTCCGTGGCGAGTGGGAATCAGCCCCAGCATTTT. Its translation: CSVSVASGNQPQHF.

This chain links TRBV9 with TRBJ2-1; tentative D call: TRBD2 (5 bases). Per the germline V gene, CDR1 is SGDLS and CDR2 is YYNGEE. V dropped 2 bases and J dropped 12 bases, with 12 bases sitting between them. The CDR3 sequence is 12 residues long. This CDR3 reads CASSVSSSGQFF. The CDR3 nucleotides read TGTGCCAGCAGCGTCTCTAGCTCTGGGCAGTTCTTC. Combining the CDR3 with reference TRBV9 and TRBJ2-1 gives the whole variable domain DSGVTQTPKHLITATGQRVTLRCSPRSGDLSVYWYQQSLDQGLQFLIQYYNGEERAKGNILERFSAQQFPDLHSELNLSSLELGDSALYFCASSVSSSGQFFGPGTRLTVL.

This clone is a singleton in its sample. DNA of the CDR3: TGTGCCAGCTCCACCTACGGAGCAGGTTTGGAGCAGTACTTC. It yields the protein CASSTYGAGLEQYF. The chain recombines TRBV28 with TRBJ2-7, with D hard to call. Trimming cost V 8 bases and J 7 bases, with 21 bases left between them. The CDR3 has 14 amino acids. CDR1 and CDR2 (germline): MDHEN, SYDVKM. Looking up the rest from reference TRBV28 and TRBJ2-7 gives the full variable domain: DVKVTQSSRYLVKRTGEKVFLECVQDMDHENMFWYRQDPGLGLRLIYFSYDVKMKEKGDIPEGYSVSREKKERFSLILESASTNQTSMYLCASSTYGAGLEQYFGPGTRLTVT.

The J gene is TRBJ2-5, the V gene TRBV25-1; 11 nucleotides agree with TRBD2. V lost 3 bases to trimming and J lost 10 bases; unmatched junction nucleotides: 7. In germline, CDR1 is MGHDK, CDR2 SYGVNS. This CDR3 spans 14 amino acids. The CDR3 region is CASSDRPSGGIQYF. In DNA form, the CDR3 reads TGTGCCAGCAGTGATCGTCCTAGCGGGGGGATCCAGTACTTC.

This sequence joins TRBV29-1 and TRBJ1-2; 10 nucleotides align to TRBD1. Germline V gene sequence: CDR1 SQVTM, CDR2 ANQGSEA. Trimming cost V 7 bases and J 4 bases; bases outside gene matches: 6. This CDR3 is built from 13 residues. CDR3 region: CSGSGTGVYGYTF. CDR3 coding DNA: TGCAGCGGATCCGGGACAGGGGTCTATGGCTACACCTTC.

J is TRBJ2-7 and V is TRBV7-9, with D perhaps matching TRBD1 (5 bases). The germline gives CDR1 SEHNR, CDR2 FQNEAQ (reference sequence). V was pared by 3 bases and J by 6 bases, with 15 bases between. The length of the CDR3 is 14 residues. The chain's CDR3 is CASSLDGRVFEQYF. The CDR3 nucleotides are TGTGCCAGCAGCTTGGATGGCAGGGTGTTCGAGCAGTACTTC.

This chain connects TRBV4-2 to TRBJ1-1; 7 bases agree with TRBD1. Trimming took 3 bases from V and 1 from J; bases not matched to a gene: 11. The CDR3 loop spans 17 amino acids. The V gene's germline CDR1 is LGHNA and CDR2 YNFKEQ. CDR3 region: CASSHFTGARENTEAFF. As DNA, the CDR3 is TGTGCCAGCAGCCATTTTACAGGGGCGAGGGAGAACACTGAAGCTTTCTTT.

This chain connects TRBV9 to TRBJ2-7; D may be TRBD2 (6 bases). Per the germline V gene, CDR1 is SGDLS and CDR2 is YYNGEE. V lost 4 bases to trimming and J lost 2 bases, with 10 bases between them. The length of the CDR3 is 13 residues. Written as DNA, the CDR3 is TGTGCCAGCAGCATTGGAGGGGCCTACGAGCAGTACTTC. The encoded protein is CASSIGGAYEQYF.

The rearrangement links TRBV19 to TRBJ1-5; no clear D. Germline values: CDR1 LNHDA, CDR2 SQIVND (reference sequence). The CDR3 has 15 amino acids. V shed 1 base and J shed 4 bases, with 11 bases lying between them. The CDR3 spells CASSIAGVRNQPQHF. Here the CDR3 DNA reads TGTGCCAGTAGTATAGCCGGGGTCCGGAATCAGCCCCAGCATTTT.

The V call is TRBV9, the J call TRBJ1-2, with D tentatively TRBD1 (5 bases). Germline CDR1 SGDLS, CDR2 YYNGEE. The V end was cut by 0 bases, the J end by 6 bases, with 12 bases between. The CDR3 length is 14 residues. The CDR3 DNA reads as TGTGCCAGCAGCGTAGTTCAGGGTATCAATGGCTACACCTTC. The encoded protein is CASSVVQGINGYTF.